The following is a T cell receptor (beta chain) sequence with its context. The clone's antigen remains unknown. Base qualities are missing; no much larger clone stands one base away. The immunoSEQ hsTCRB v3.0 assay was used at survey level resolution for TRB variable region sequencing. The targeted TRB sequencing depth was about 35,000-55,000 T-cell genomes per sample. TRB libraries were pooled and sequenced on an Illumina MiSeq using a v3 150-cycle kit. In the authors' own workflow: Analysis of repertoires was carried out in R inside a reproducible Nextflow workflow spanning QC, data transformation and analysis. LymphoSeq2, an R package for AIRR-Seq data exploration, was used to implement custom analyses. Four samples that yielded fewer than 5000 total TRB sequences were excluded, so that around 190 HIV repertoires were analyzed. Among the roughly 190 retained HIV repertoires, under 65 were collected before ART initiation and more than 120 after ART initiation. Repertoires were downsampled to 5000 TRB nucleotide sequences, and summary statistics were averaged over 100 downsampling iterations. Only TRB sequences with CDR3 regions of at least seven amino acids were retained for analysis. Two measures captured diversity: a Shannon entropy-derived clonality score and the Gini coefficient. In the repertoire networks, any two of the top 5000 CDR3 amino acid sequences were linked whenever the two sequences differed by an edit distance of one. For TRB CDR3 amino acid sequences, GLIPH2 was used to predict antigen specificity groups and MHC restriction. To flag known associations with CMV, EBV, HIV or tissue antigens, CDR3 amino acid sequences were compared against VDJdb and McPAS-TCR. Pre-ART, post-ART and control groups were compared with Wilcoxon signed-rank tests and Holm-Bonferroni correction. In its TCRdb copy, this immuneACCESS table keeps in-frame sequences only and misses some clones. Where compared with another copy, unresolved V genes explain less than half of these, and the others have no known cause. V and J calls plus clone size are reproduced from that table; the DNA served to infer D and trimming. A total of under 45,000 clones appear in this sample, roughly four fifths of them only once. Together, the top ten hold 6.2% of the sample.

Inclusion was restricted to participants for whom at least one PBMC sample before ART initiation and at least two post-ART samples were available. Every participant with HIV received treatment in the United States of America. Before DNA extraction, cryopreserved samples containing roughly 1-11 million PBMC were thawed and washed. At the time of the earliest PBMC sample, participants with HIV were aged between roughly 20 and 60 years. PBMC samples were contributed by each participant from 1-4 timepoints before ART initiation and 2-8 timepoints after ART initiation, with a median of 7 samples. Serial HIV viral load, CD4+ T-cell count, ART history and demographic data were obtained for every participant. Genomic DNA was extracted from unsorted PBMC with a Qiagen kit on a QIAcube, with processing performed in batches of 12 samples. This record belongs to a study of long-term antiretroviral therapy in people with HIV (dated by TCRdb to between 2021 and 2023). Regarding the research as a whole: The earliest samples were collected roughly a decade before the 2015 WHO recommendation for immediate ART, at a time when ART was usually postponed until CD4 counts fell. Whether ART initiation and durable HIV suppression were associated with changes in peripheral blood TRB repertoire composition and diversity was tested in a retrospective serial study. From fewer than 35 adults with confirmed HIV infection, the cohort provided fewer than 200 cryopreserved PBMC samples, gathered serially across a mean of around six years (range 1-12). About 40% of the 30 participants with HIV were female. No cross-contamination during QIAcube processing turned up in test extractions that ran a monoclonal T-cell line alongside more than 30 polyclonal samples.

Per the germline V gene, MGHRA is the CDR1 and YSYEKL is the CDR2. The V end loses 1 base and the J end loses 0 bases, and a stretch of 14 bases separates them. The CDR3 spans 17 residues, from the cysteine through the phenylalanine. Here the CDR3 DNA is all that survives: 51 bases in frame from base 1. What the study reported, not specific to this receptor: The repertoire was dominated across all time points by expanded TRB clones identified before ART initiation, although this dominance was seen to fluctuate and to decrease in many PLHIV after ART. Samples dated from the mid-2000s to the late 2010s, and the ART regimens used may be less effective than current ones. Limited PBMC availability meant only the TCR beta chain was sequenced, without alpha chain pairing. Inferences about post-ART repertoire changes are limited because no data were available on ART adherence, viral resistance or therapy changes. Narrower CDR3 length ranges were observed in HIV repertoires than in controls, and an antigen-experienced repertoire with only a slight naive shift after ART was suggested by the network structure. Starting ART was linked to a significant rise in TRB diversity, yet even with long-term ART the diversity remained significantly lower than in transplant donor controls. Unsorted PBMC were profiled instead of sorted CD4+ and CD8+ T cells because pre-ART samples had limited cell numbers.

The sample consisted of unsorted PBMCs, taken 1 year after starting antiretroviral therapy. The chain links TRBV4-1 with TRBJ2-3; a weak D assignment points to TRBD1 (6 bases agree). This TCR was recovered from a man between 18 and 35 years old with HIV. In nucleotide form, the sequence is TGCGCCAGCAGCCAAGGGGCCGGACAGACTAGCACAGATACGCAGTATTTT. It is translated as CASSQGAGQTSTDTQYF.